This T cell receptor beta chain was sequenced for a study of shared clonotypes between healthy human individuals (dated by TCRdb to 2020 to 2021). About the full investigation: A couple of women and a few men aged 18 to 49 years were included in the cohort. For each donor, CD4 naive and CD4 memory were each given three plates, CD8 naive was given two plates, and CD8 memory was given one plate. The study deeply sequenced blood TCR repertoires of about five healthy adults to estimate repertoire size and the extent of clonotype sharing between individuals. Different laboratories and diverse techniques were used to prepare libraries and sequence TCR repertoires, to increase sequencing depth and limit assay-specific biases. Leukapheresis yielded between about 0.9 and 9 billion PBMCs per donor.

About this clone itself: Its recognized antigen is unknown. Within one base of it there is no much larger clone, and no base qualities were kept.

TCR CDR3 regions were amplified from genomic DNA by multiplex PCR using the deep immunoSEQ assay. Extracted genomic DNA from each cell subset was distributed evenly across all wells of several immunoSEQ 96-well plates, and each plate was treated as a replicate. For sorted subsets, around 200 ng genomic DNA, equal to about 30,000 T cell genomes, was loaded into each replicate PCR. The purified libraries were quantified using a Qubit 3.0 fluorometer, sized with a Bioanalyzer 2100, and then quantified again using the KAPA Library Quantification kit. A separate single-read 150-cycle Illumina NextSeq 550 flow cell was used to sequence each immunoSEQ 96-well plate. Turning to the authors' computational methods: Because only junctional sequences without quality scores were contained in the immunoSEQ output, filtering matching that applied to full-length reads could not be performed. To assign V/J genes and CDR3, sequences were annotated against IMGT germline references using PyIR, a Python wrapper for IgBLAST v1.9. Reads with weak V/J assignments (E-value above 1e-6), missing CDR3, stop codons, out-of-frame junctions, or ambiguous translated residues were removed. V3J clonotypes were defined as sequences sharing the same inferred V gene, J gene, and CDR3 amino acid sequence. The percentage overlap between two repertoires was calculated by dividing the number of shared unique clonotypes by the size of the smaller repertoire. Repertoire richness was assessed with RTK rarefaction, the Chao1 estimator, and Recon v2.1 estimates of unobserved clonotypes. Generation probabilities for all TCRbeta clonotypes obtained by the gDNA method from a handful of donors were computed using OLGA. The immuneACCESS repertoire file appears here via TCRdb, limited to in-frame rearrangements. These files lack a portion of the clones; in checked studies, under half of the deficit traces to unresolved V genes, and the cause of the others is not known. V and J calls and clone size are given by that table; D and trimming were obtained from the DNA. This sample is represented by some 1 million clones; approximately 76% of them were singletons. The ten largest clones take up 1.2% to 1.5% of the sample.

Overall results and qualifications from the work: Even with the large sequencing depth, rarefaction of the sorted-subset datasets indicated that sequencing was incomplete. Estimated clonotype richness was generally larger for naive than for memory subsets. Pairwise subsampling led to the expectation that sequencing depth would affect the degree of clonotype sharing among donors. Because the study included only a small number of donors, the genetic and exposure-history diversity represented was limited. Sharing across four donors was observed for around 5% of naive CD4, less than 4% of naive CD8, roughly 2.4% of memory CD4, and less than 0.45% of memory CD8 clonotypes. Compared with non-shared clonotypes, clonotypes shared by all four sorted-subset donors had higher generation probabilities. Only blood was sampled, and tissue TCR repertoires likely differ from those in blood.

Healthy HIV-negative adults with no recently reported acute infections or vaccinations were included as donors. All donors were Caucasian adults living in Nashville, Tennessee, USA. CD4+ T cells were enriched through magnetic negative selection, after which naive cells were positively selected on CD45RA and the remaining negative fraction served as the memory subset. Blood was obtained by leukapheresis, after which PBMCs were separated by Ficoll-Histopaque density gradient centrifugation and cryopreserved in liquid nitrogen vapor phase. Analytical flow cytometry was used to check the purity and quantity of every magnetically sorted T cell population. From each sorted fraction, genomic DNA was isolated and quantified by UV absorbance on a Nanodrop 2000c. Measured from the cysteine to the phenylalanine, the CDR3 is 18 residues long. This entry keeps only the CDR3 DNA: 54 bases, framed from base 1. V lost 4 bases and J lost 3 bases, and the count of bases not matched to a germline gene is 14. Via the germline V gene, CDR1 is SGHRS and CDR2 YFSETQ.

The sequenced sample was memory CD4+ T cells sorted from blood. In the paper's terms, the cell subset or site label means: CD45RA-negative fraction. This TCR was recovered from a man younger than 30 in good health. The receptor chain draws on TRBV5-1 and TRBJ2-2, and TRBD2 matches 8 of the central bases. The CDR3 protein sequence reads: CASSISRGGRLDTGELFF. The sequence in DNA is TGCGCCAGCAGCATATCCCGGGGCGGGAGGTTGGACACCGGGGAGCTGTTTTTT.